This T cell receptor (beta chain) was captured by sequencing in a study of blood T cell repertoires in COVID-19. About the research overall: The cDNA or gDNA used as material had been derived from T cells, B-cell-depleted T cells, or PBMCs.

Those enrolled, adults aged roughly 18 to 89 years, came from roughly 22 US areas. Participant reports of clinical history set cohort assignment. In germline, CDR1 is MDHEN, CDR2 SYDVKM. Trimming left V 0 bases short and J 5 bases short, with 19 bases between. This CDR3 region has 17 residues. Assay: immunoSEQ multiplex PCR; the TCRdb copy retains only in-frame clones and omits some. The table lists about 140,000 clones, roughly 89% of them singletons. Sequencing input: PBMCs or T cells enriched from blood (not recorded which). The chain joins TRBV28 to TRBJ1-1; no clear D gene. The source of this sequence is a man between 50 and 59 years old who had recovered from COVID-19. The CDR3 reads CASSLWRVWREKTEAFF. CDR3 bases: TGTGCCAGCAGTTTATGGAGGGTATGGAGGGAAAAGACTGAAGCTTTCTTT.